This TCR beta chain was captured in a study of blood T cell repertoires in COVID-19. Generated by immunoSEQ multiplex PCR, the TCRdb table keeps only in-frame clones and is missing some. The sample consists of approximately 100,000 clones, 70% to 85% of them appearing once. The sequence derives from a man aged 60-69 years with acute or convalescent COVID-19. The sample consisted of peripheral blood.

The CDR3 DNA reads TGTGCCAGCAGCTTACCTAGGGGACAGGGAAAGCGAGAGACCCAGTACTTC. It encodes CASSLPRGQGKRETQYF. This chain joins TRBV7-9 and TRBJ2-5; 9 bases agree with TRBD1. The CDR3 runs 17 residues. The germline V gene has CDR1 SEHNR and CDR2 FQNEAQ (reference sequence). With 2 bases clipped from V and 4 bases from J, the junction kept 11 bases outside the gene matches.